This T cell receptor beta chain derives from a study of T cell changes during pregnancy in multiple sclerosis (dated by TCRdb to about 2019). About the study as a whole: The study examined how the T cell repertoire changed over the course of pregnancy in women with multiple sclerosis.

The library relied on the immunoSEQ multiplex PCR assay. TCRdb took over this immuneACCESS table, retaining in-frame rearrangements with V and J assigned. Such tables are incomplete; in checked studies, under half of the missing clones stem from an unresolved V gene, and the remainder is unexplained. Within this sample are roughly 46,000 clones, with about 94% of them counted one time only. Jointly, the top ten make up approximately 4.3% of the sample. About this clone: Its antigen is still unknown. Base qualities are not at hand, and no much larger clone is one base apart.

The sample here was CD8+ T cells from peripheral blood mononuclear cells, taken in the first trimester of pregnancy. This receptor was obtained from a female donor with multiple sclerosis, enrolled in a pregnancy study.

CDR3 sequence: CASSEIRDEQFF. The DNA sequence is given as TGTGCCAGCAGTGAGATCCGGGATGAGCAGTTCTTC. The chain employs TRBV2 and TRBJ2-1, with no confidently assigned D gene. The V end loses 3 bases and the J end loses 8 bases, and a stretch of 8 bases separates them. CDR1 and CDR2 are drawn from the germline V gene: SNHLY, FYNNEI. The CDR3 holds 12 amino acids from the cysteine to the phenylalanine. Only the CDR3 region is kept as DNA, spanning 36 bases read in frame from base 1.